The text below deals with one T cell receptor beta chain. The data were obtained in a study of blood T cell repertoires in COVID-19. About the research overall: There were acute and convalescent COVID-19 samples, and they came from the United States, Italy and Spain. Nucleic acid was either cDNA or gDNA, and it came from T cells, B-cell-depleted T cells, or PBMCs.

TCRdb's table, derived via immunoSEQ multiplex PCR, lists solely in-frame clones and lacks some. The table shows roughly 70,000 clones, with roughly 85% occurring only once. The V end was cut by 6 bases, the J end by 3 bases, with 14 bases between. The CDR3 sequence is 14 residues long. Germline CDR1 reads MDHEN; CDR2 reads SYDVKM. The chain uses TRBV28 and TRBJ1-1; tentatively, D is TRBD1 (6 bases). The receptor was isolated from a woman of 80 years or more with acute or convalescent COVID-19. The sample consisted of peripheral blood. This CDR3 is CASRQPQGHTEAFF. In DNA form, the CDR3 reads TGTGCCAGCAGACAGCCCCAGGGGCACACTGAAGCTTTCTTT.